The TCR beta chain described here comes from a study of blood T cell repertoires in COVID-19. Overall study: Sites in the United States, Italy and Spain provided acute and convalescent COVID-19 samples.

Sequencing was performed with immunoSEQ multiplex PCR; in TCRdb, only in-frame clones are kept and a portion is missing. The sample lists a few hundred thousand clones, roughly 85% seen once, with 5.1% in the top ten. V lost 5 bases to trimming and J lost 2 bases; unmatched junction nucleotides: 2. There are 15 residues in the CDR3. Germline V gene lookup returns CDR1 SEHNR and CDR2 FQNEAQ (reference sequence). The specimen sequenced was peripheral blood. The V gene is TRBV7-9, the J gene TRBJ2-1; 11 bases fit TRBD2. The clonotype comes from a man aged 50 to 59 with active or convalescent COVID-19. CDR3 sequence: CASSPSGGTYNEQFF. In DNA, the CDR3 is TGTGCCAGCAGCCCTAGCGGGGGGACCTACAATGAGCAGTTCTTC.